This is a list of T cell receptor beta chains from one sample in a study of shared clonotypes between healthy human individuals. TCRdb's copy holds only in-frame clones and misses some; the assay was immunoSEQ multiplex PCR. Seen here are nearly 1,000,000 clones, less than 85% observed once, and the top ten hold approximately 1.5%. The sequenced sample consisted of memory CD4+ T cells sorted from blood. The receptors shown here come from a man between 18 and 29 years old in good health. CDR3s include the opening cysteine and the closing phenylalanine or tryptophan. Fields, in order: CDR3 DNA, CDR3 protein, J gene, D gene, V gene, clone size. The D gene is left open where the match is weak. Some rows mark clone size as missing; the rest say once, few, many or name a class of expanded clone.

TGTGCCAGCAGCCACGGGACTAGTTTAGCAGATACGCAGTATTTT CASSHGTSLADTQYF TRBJ2-3 TRBD2 TRBV7-2 NA
TGTGCCAGCAGGACGTACCTATCCTACGAGCAGTACTTC CASRTYLSYEQYF TRBJ2-7 NA TRBV27 NA
TGTGCCGGGACAGGTGCGGTGTACGAGCAGTACTTC CAGTGAVYEQYF TRBJ2-7 TRBD1 TRBV30 NA
TGTGCCAGCAGCTCCGGACAGCTAAATCAGCCCCAGCATTTT CASSSGQLNQPQHF TRBJ1-5 NA TRBV13 NA
TGTGCCAGCAGCTTGGGGGACAGGGAGCCCGATGAGCAGTTCTTC CASSLGDREPDEQFF TRBJ2-1 TRBD1 TRBV7-9 NA
TGTGCCGGAGACAGGGCGGACACTGAAGCTTTCTTT CAGDRADTEAFF TRBJ1-1 TRBD1 TRBV30 few
TGTGCCACTTGCCCGGACAGGGGTGGTGAAGCTTTCTTT CATCPDRGGEAFF TRBJ1-1 TRBD1 TRBV10-3 NA
TGTGCCACCACGCTAACTCCCGCGGAAGGCTACACCTTC CATTLTPAEGYTF TRBJ1-2 NA TRBV6-1 NA
TGCGCCAGCAGCCGAGATGGGGACACCGGGGAGCTGTTTTTT CASSRDGDTGELFF TRBJ2-2 NA TRBV5-1 once
TGTGCCAGCAGCCCGAATTACTTGGGCACTGAAGCTTTCTTT CASSPNYLGTEAFF TRBJ1-1 NA TRBV5-6 NA
TGTGCCAGCAGCATTACAAGTTTCCAAGAGACCCAGTACTTC CASSITSFQETQYF TRBJ2-5 NA TRBV21-1 NA
TGTGCCAGTAGTATGGGACAGGGGAACTACGAGCAGTACTTC CASSMGQGNYEQYF TRBJ2-7 TRBD1 TRBV19 NA
TGTGCCAGCAGTTCCACCGCGGGAACCTACGAGCAGTACTTC CASSSTAGTYEQYF TRBJ2-7 NA TRBV6-1 NA
TGTGCCAGCAGCCACCGAAGGGGGCTCGGCGACGAGCAGTACTTC CASSHRRGLGDEQYF TRBJ2-7 TRBD1 TRBV7-8 few
TGTGCCAGCAGTTTTACCGGGACAGGAATGGGTACTGAAGCTTTCTTT CASSFTGTGMGTEAFF TRBJ1-1 TRBD1 TRBV2 NA
TGCGTCTCAAGGGGGCAAGGGGTTGGTTCACCCCTCCACTTT CVSRGQGVGSPLHF TRBJ1-6 TRBD1 TRBV27 NA
TGTGCCAGCGGATCGACTAGCGGGAGAGGAGAGACCCAGTACTTC CASGSTSGRGETQYF TRBJ2-5 TRBD2 TRBV2 NA
TGTGCCAGCATTCTCGACTTGTCGGGTCAGCCCCAGCATTTT CASILDLSGQPQHF TRBJ1-5 NA TRBV6-1 NA
TGTGCCAGCAGTGAGGAGGTAGCGGGGTACAATGAGCAGTTCTTC CASSEEVAGYNEQFF TRBJ2-1 TRBD2 TRBV25-1 NA
TGTGCCAGCAGCCAAGATCTCGTAGGGACTGAAGCTTTCTTT CASSQDLVGTEAFF TRBJ1-1 NA TRBV14 NA